The 29 T cell receptor beta chains below come from one sample, sequenced in a study of cytomegalovirus exposure and HLA in healthy donors. The primer mix had 60 Vbeta and 13 Jbeta primers. Clones were read by immunoSEQ multiplex PCR, and TCRdb kept only the in-frame ones, dropping some. In the table there are about 160,000 clones, 80% of which are singletons. The sample was PBMCs. Receptor source: a man aged 25-40 years in good health and CMV-seronegative.

V gene TRBV11-2 combines with J gene TRBJ1-3; D not certain. The V end was cut by 5 bases, the J end by 0 bases, with 8 bases between. CDR3 length: 14 amino acids. Germline assignment: CDR1 SGHAT and CDR2 FQNNGV. CDR3 nucleotide sequence: TGTGCCAGCAGCCATGACAACTCTGGAAACACCATATATTTT. It codes for CASSHDNSGNTIYF.

CDR3 nucleotide sequence: TGTGCCAGCAGCTCCCAGACAGGGCGTGGGGAGACCCAGTACTTC. Translation gives CASSSQTGRGETQYF. This chain connects TRBV11-2 to TRBJ2-5; 7 bases are shared with TRBD1. Trimming removed 4 bases from V and 5 bases from J; junction bases left unmatched: 10. This CDR3 comprises 15 residues. Germline loops: CDR1 SGHAT, CDR2 FQNNGV.

The chain combines TRBV10-3 with TRBJ1-5, with D possibly being TRBD1 (6 bases). The CDR3 is 13 amino acids. Trimming pared 7 bases from V and 8 bases from J, leaving 15 bases between. CDR1 and CDR2 from the germline V gene are ENHRY and SYGVKD. CDR3 sequence: CAITTGAGEPQHF. CDR3 DNA: TGTGCCATCACGACGGGGGCGGGAGAGCCCCAGCATTTT.

The chain links TRBV6-4 to TRBJ2-6; TRBD2 matches 12 bases. Germline loops: CDR1 MRHNA, CDR2 SNTAGT. Germline trimming cut 8 bases from V and 1 base from J; bases unmatched to any gene: 0. The CDR3 is made up of 15 amino acids. In nucleotides, the CDR3 is TGTGCCAGCGGGACTAGCGGGTCTGGGGCCAACGTCCTGACTTTC. It is translated as CASGTSGSGANVLTF.

As DNA, the CDR3 is TGCGCCAGCAGTGACGGTGGCTCTGGGGCCAACGTCCTGACTTTC. Translation: CASSDGGSGANVLTF. V is TRBV10-1 and J is TRBJ2-6; D is unclear. Trimming shortened V by 3 bases and J by 0 bases, and 6 bases separated the two germline ends. Germline lookup yields CDR1 WNHNN and CDR2 SYGVQD (reference sequence). The CDR3 runs 15 residues.

The V and J genes are TRBV6-5 and TRBJ1-2; TRBD1 aligns across 8 bases. After removal of 2 bases from V and 7 bases from J, the junction contained 3 bases not matched to a gene. CDR1 and CDR2 from the germline V gene are MNHEY and SVGAGI. The CDR3 has 13 amino acids. The CDR3 is CASSYGQGLGYTF. The CDR3 coding sequence is TGTGCCAGCAGTTACGGACAGGGTCTTGGCTACACCTTC.

The V call is TRBV7-9, the J call TRBJ1-2; 7 bases map to TRBD1. The V gene's germline CDR1 is SEHNR and CDR2 FQNEAQ (reference sequence). The CDR3 spans 17 residues. Losses at the gene ends were 5 bases for V and 2 bases for J; bases not matched to a gene: 14. CDR3 DNA: TGTGCCAGCAGCCGTCCTAGGTTGACAGGGTCCAACTATGGCTACACCTTC. This encodes CASSRPRLTGSNYGYTF. The variable domain in full, with the rest retrieved from reference TRBV7-9 and TRBJ1-2, is DTGVSQNPRHKITKRGQNVTFRCDPISEHNRLYWYRQTLGQGPEFLTYFQNEAQLEKSRLLSDRFSAERPKGSFSTLEIQRTEQGDSAMYLCASSRPRLTGSNYGYTFGSGTRLTVV.

The chain recombines TRBV6-1 with TRBJ2-7; maybe TRBD1 (6 bases). The CDR3 runs to 17 residues. Trimming stripped 4 bases from V and 4 bases from J, with 23 bases between. Germline CDR1 is MNHNS and CDR2 is SASEGT. The chain's CDR3 is CASSVLTRWGPEYEQYF. The CDR3 nucleotides read TGTGCCAGCAGTGTTTTAACCCGTTGGGGGCCTGAATACGAGCAGTACTTC.

This clone showed up just a few times. This chain uses TRBV5-4 with TRBJ1-5, with D maybe TRBD1 (6 bases). This CDR3 spans 16 amino acids. Germline CDR1 and CDR2: SGHNT and YYREEE (reference sequence). The V gene lost 4 bases and the J gene lost 5 bases, with 19 bases spanning the gap. The DNA for the CDR3 is TGTGCCAGCAGCAACAGGCCGAGACAGGACGATCAGCCCCAGCATTTT. It codes for CASSNRPRQDDQPQHF.

As to this clone: The sample holds other DNA sequences that translate to the same CDR3. The chain carries TRBV9 and TRBJ2-5; D perhaps matches TRBD2 (7 bases). This CDR3 comprises 14 residues. V lost 0 bases, J lost 5 bases, and 11 bases lay in between. CDR1 is SGDLS, CDR2 YYNGEE, per germline. CDR3 sequence reads: CASSVGGRGETQYF. CDR3 bases: TGTGCCAGCAGCGTAGGAGGGAGGGGGGAGACCCAGTACTTC.

The chain uses TRBV5-1 and TRBJ2-3; D call uncertain. The germline V and J ends were trimmed by 2 bases and 1 base, with 8 bases remaining between them. Germline V lookup: CDR1 SGHRS, CDR2 YFSETQ. CDR3 length: 14 residues. As DNA, the CDR3 is TGCGCCAGCAGCTTCAATCGGGGCACAGATACGCAGTATTTT. Residues: CASSFNRGTDTQYF.

The chain employs TRBV4-3 and TRBJ2-7; 8 positions agree with TRBD1. This CDR3 has 13 residues. The germline gives CDR1 LGHNA, CDR2 YSLEER. J gave up 6 bases and V 1 base, and 2 bases lay outside the gene matches. The CDR3 nucleotides read TGCGCCAGCAGCCAAGTTACAGGGGGCGAGCAGTACTTC. Amino acids: CASSQVTGGEQYF.

The rearrangement uses TRBV5-1 and TRBJ1-1; 10 bases map to TRBD1. Germline CDR1 is SGHRS and CDR2 is YFSETQ. The CDR3 consists of 14 residues. Trimming cost V 3 bases and J 4 bases; bases outside gene matches: 3. CDR3 nucleotide sequence: TGCGCCAGCAGCTATGGACAGGGGGTCACTGAAGCTTTCTTT. Encoded protein: CASSYGQGVTEAFF.

The chain is built from TRBV7-3 and TRBJ2-5, with TRBD2 identical over 7 bases. V was clipped by 3 bases and J by 2 bases; unmatched bases: 6. The length of the CDR3 is 15 residues. The germline V gene encodes CDR1 SGHTA and CDR2 FQGTGA. The CDR3 here is CASSLGLAAQETQYF. CDR3 bases: TGTGCCAGCAGCTTGGGGCTAGCGGCACAAGAGACCCAGTACTTC.

This clone was detected only once. Other DNA sequences of this sample code for an identical CDR3. The chain is built from TRBV19 and TRBJ2-7; D perhaps matches TRBD2 (6 bases). Trimming removed 5 bases at V and 1 base at J, with 9 bases between. Germline-derived CDR1 and CDR2 are LNHDA and SQIVND (reference sequence). The CDR3 contains 13 residues. CDR3 amino acids: CASSPGGSYEQYF. CDR3 nucleotide sequence: TGTGCCAGTAGTCCCGGGGGATCCTACGAGCAGTACTTC.

This clone was detected once. J is TRBJ2-7 and V is TRBV5-4; a weak D match, TRBD1 (6 bases). Germline V CDR1 and CDR2: SGHNT, YYREEE (reference sequence). The length of the CDR3 is 15 residues. V lost 0 bases to trimming and J lost 0 bases, with 10 bases between them. The CDR3, as DNA: TGTGCCAGCAGCTTGGGAGGGGGTCCCTCCTACGAGCAGTACTTC. This encodes CASSLGGGPSYEQYF.

The V call is TRBV30, the J call TRBJ1-3; D is unclear. V was trimmed by 5 bases and J by 0 bases, leaving 8 bases between them. This CDR3 has 13 amino acids. The V gene's germline CDR1 is GTSNPN and CDR2 SVGIG (reference sequence). The chain's CDR3 is CAWEGASGNTIYF. CDR3 sequence (DNA): TGTGCCTGGGAAGGAGCCTCTGGAAACACCATATATTTT.

This sequence joins TRBV27 and TRBJ1-6; perhaps TRBD1 as D (5 bases). This CDR3 spans 13 amino acids. CDR1 is MNHEY, CDR2 SMNVEV, per germline (reference sequence). Trimming pared 2 bases from V and 8 bases from J, leaving 7 bases between. For the CDR3, the DNA is TGTGCCAGCAGTTTAAGGGACTATTCACCCCTCCACTTT. Its translation is CASSLRDYSPLHF.

This sequence joins TRBV29-1 and TRBJ2-7; possible D gene TRBD1, 6 bases. The ends were cut back, 4 bases at V and 4 bases at J, with 14 bases in the middle. The CDR3 totals 13 residues. Germline V lookup: CDR1 SQVTM, CDR2 ANQGSEA. Here the CDR3 DNA reads TGCAGCGTTGGTGACAGGAACCAATACGAGCAGTACTTC. Amino acid sequence: CSVGDRNQYEQYF.

This clone has a handful of counts. The gene calls are TRBV2 and TRBJ1-2; D perhaps matches TRBD1 (5 bases). The CDR3 runs 18 residues. Per germline, CDR1 SNHLY and CDR2 FYNNEI. Trimming cost V 4 bases and J 1 base, with 22 bases left between them. This CDR3 reads CASSGGVGIGKINYGYTF. CDR3 bases: TGTGCCAGCAGTGGGGGGGTCGGCATTGGGAAAATTAACTATGGCTACACCTTC.

This sequence joins TRBV27 and TRBJ2-5; maybe TRBD2 (6 bases). V lost 9 bases and J 2 bases, leaving 22 bases between the germline ends. The CDR3 extends over 16 amino acids. Germline CDR1 and CDR2: MNHEY and SMNVEV (reference sequence). The CDR3 DNA is TGTGCCAGTAGAAAGGTAGCGGAAGGAAGGCAAGAGACCCAGTACTTC. It codes for CASRKVAEGRQETQYF.

This clone has just one count. V gene TRBV7-9 combines with J gene TRBJ2-5; tentative D call: TRBD2 (6 bases). CDR1 is SEHNR and CDR2 is FQNEAQ in the germline V gene (reference sequence). With 5 bases removed from V and 5 bases from J, the gap between germline ends came to 15 bases. CDR3 size: 14 residues. The CDR3 DNA follows: TGTGCCAGCAGCCCGCCCACGGCGGGGGAGACCCAGTACTTC. Translated, it gives CASSPPTAGETQYF.

The chain carries TRBV13 and TRBJ2-1; 14 bases match TRBD2. V lost 0 bases and J lost 4; bases outside the gene matches: 5. The CDR3 is 18 residues long. CDR1 and CDR2 (germline): PRHDT, FYEKMQ (reference sequence). CDR3: CASSLGGTSGSWYNEQFF. CDR3 DNA sequence: TGTGCCAGCAGCTTAGGGGGGACTAGCGGGAGCTGGTACAATGAGCAGTTCTTC.

V is TRBV28 and J is TRBJ2-7; TRBD2 matches at 7 bases. With V trimmed by 5 bases and J by 0 bases, 7 bases remained unmatched. CDR3 length: 15 amino acids. Germline-derived CDR1 and CDR2 are MDHEN and SYDVKM. CDR3 protein: CASSKSRGVSYEQYF. Here the CDR3 DNA reads TGTGCCAGCAGTAAAAGTCGGGGGGTCTCCTACGAGCAGTACTTC. The variable domain in full, with the rest retrieved from reference TRBV28 and TRBJ2-7, is DVKVTQSSRYLVKRTGEKVFLECVQDMDHENMFWYRQDPGLGLRLIYFSYDVKMKEKGDIPEGYSVSREKKERFSLILESASTNQTSMYLCASSKSRGVSYEQYFGPGTRLTVT.

The CDR3 coding sequence is TGTGCCACCAGCAGAAAAGGGGGCGCGGACACCGGGGAGCTGTTTTTT. This codes for CATSRKGGADTGELFF. This rearrangement joins TRBV15 to TRBJ2-2; TRBD1 aligns across 7 bases. CDR1 and CDR2 (germline): LNHNV, YYDKDF (reference sequence). The CDR3 length is 16 residues. V was pared by 2 bases and J by 3 bases, with 6 bases of the junction left unmatched.

The chain recombines TRBV19 with TRBJ1-1; 8 positions match TRBD1. The CDR3 runs to 17 residues. Germline V gene data show CDR1 as LNHDA and CDR2 as SQIVND (reference sequence). V lost 3 bases, J lost 0 bases, and 9 bases stayed unmatched. For the CDR3, the DNA is TGTGCCAGTAGTATGGGCAGGGGGCTTCATCTGAACACTGAAGCTTTCTTT. Its translation is CASSMGRGLHLNTEAFF.

This clone was counted a few times. This chain joins TRBV4-1 and TRBJ2-1; 7 positions match TRBD2. This CDR3 comprises 15 residues. The V gene end was trimmed by 0 bases and the J gene end by 7 bases; junction bases not matched to a gene: 6. CDR1 MGHRA and CDR2 YSYEKL come from the germline V gene. The CDR3 spells CASSQERENRNEQFF. The CDR3 nucleotides read TGCGCCAGCAGCCAAGAGCGGGAGAACCGTAATGAGCAGTTCTTC.

The table lists this clone with a count of one. V gene TRBV5-1 combines with J gene TRBJ1-5; weak D call: TRBD1 (6 bases). V was trimmed by 1 base and J by 5 bases, leaving 10 bases between them. From germline, CDR1 is SGHRS and CDR2 YFSETQ. The CDR3 covers 14 residues. The CDR3 sequence is CASSLRAGDQPQHF. CDR3 DNA sequence: TGCGCCAGCAGCTTGAGAGCAGGGGATCAGCCCCAGCATTTT.

This clone was counted once. The chain combines TRBV7-2 with TRBJ2-7; 7 nucleotides line up with TRBD1. This CDR3 has 15 residues. In germline, CDR1 is SGHTA, CDR2 FQGNSA. Trimming took 1 base from V and 1 from J; bases not matched to a gene: 4. CDR3 sequence reads: CASSLEAGGSYEQYF. The CDR3 DNA sequence: TGTGCCAGCAGCTTAGAGGCAGGGGGATCCTACGAGCAGTACTTC. The variable domain in full, with the rest retrieved from reference TRBV7-2 and TRBJ2-7, is GAGVSQSPSNKVTEKGKDVELRCDPISGHTALYWYRQSLGQGLEFLIYFQGNSAPDKSGLPSDRFSAERTGGSVSTLTIQRTQQEDSAVYLCASSLEAGGSYEQYFGPGTRLTVT.